The 29 T cell receptor beta chains presented below share a single source sample, sequenced in a study of OX40 agonist ivuxolimab in advanced cancers. Clones were sequenced by immunoSEQ multiplex PCR, and TCRdb holds only the in-frame ones, with some missing. The sample yields fewer than 45,000 clones, around 70% seen once. The sample was CD4+ or CD8+ T cells sorted from blood, taken in a trial of the OX40 agonist ivuxolimab. These receptors were obtained from an adult with an advanced solid tumor such as melanoma, head and neck, liver or kidney cancer.

The chain employs TRBV7-2 and TRBJ1-6; a possible D gene is TRBD1 (6 bases). This CDR3 has 15 residues. Germline V lookup: CDR1 SGHTA, CDR2 FQGNSA. The ends were cut back, 3 bases at V and 8 bases at J, with 14 bases in the middle. CDR3 amino acids: CASSFSGGVHSPLHF. The CDR3 DNA follows: TGTGCCAGCAGCTTTTCCGGGGGCGTCCATTCACCCCTCCACTTT.

V is TRBV5-1 and J is TRBJ2-7, with 7 bases aligning to TRBD2. The V gene end was trimmed by 0 bases and the J gene end by 0 bases; junction bases not matched to a gene: 3. The germline gives CDR1 SGHRS, CDR2 YFSETQ. The CDR3 runs 15 residues. In DNA form, the CDR3 reads TGCGCCAGCAGCTTGGAAGCGGGGAGCTCCTACGAGCAGTACTTC. This gives the protein CASSLEAGSSYEQYF.

This clone was seen a handful of times. This chain joins TRBV4-1 and TRBJ1-1; D unclear. CDR3 length: 13 residues. The ends were cut back, 4 bases at V and 1 base at J, with 7 bases in the middle. Germline CDR1 MGHRA, CDR2 YSYEKL. CDR3 loop: CASSPRGNTEAFF. The CDR3 coding sequence is TGCGCCAGCAGCCCTCGAGGGAACACTGAAGCTTTCTTT.

The chain combines TRBV28 with TRBJ1-2, with 8 bases matching TRBD1. This CDR3 has 15 residues. CDR1 is MDHEN and CDR2 is SYDVKM in the germline V gene. The V segment lost 4 bases and the J segment 6 bases; nucleotides outside the gene matches: 10. CDR3 loop: CASSSLSRGRNGYTF. The CDR3 DNA reads as TGTGCCAGCAGTTCGCTCTCCAGGGGGCGAAATGGCTACACCTTC.

CDR3 nucleotides: TGTGCCAGCAGCTACCGGGGGGGTTACAATGAGCAGTTCTTC. Amino acids: CASSYRGGYNEQFF. The chain couples TRBV7-2 to TRBJ2-1; 8 positions match TRBD2. CDR3 length: 14 residues. The germline gives CDR1 SGHTA, CDR2 FQGNSA. The V segment lost 4 bases and the J segment 4 bases; nucleotides outside the gene matches: 3.

This clone was picked up a small number of times. The rearrangement links TRBV7-3 to TRBJ1-1; D is unclear. Trimming left V 7 bases short and J 4 bases short, with 16 bases between. Germline loops: CDR1 SGHTA, CDR2 FQGTGA. There are 14 residues in the CDR3. The CDR3 nucleotides read TGTGCCAGCACGGCAGGAAGAGGGTCCACTGAAGCTTTCTTT. Translating it yields CASTAGRGSTEAFF.

V is TRBV5-1 and J is TRBJ1-3, with TRBD1 matching over 7 bases. Looked up from germline, CDR1 is SGHRS and CDR2 is YFSETQ. Germline trimming cut 0 bases from V and 0 bases from J; bases unmatched to any gene: 3. There are 16 residues in the CDR3. This chain's CDR3 is CASSLEGASSGNTIYF. In nucleotides, the CDR3 is TGCGCCAGCAGCTTGGAGGGGGCGTCCTCTGGAAACACCATATATTTT.

This clone was seen a single time. V usage is TRBV7-9 and J usage is TRBJ2-5, with 13 positions matching TRBD2. V gave up 5 bases and J gave up 7 bases; unmatched junction bases: 1. CDR1 is SEHNR, CDR2 FQNEAQ, per germline (reference sequence). The CDR3 has 13 residues. CDR3 bases: TGTGCCAGCAGCAGGACTAGCGGGGGGACCCAGTACTTC. Protein sequence: CASSRTSGGTQYF.

This chain links TRBV5-5 with TRBJ1-2; no clear D gene. The CDR3 runs 14 residues. V was pared by 1 base and J by 2 bases, with 9 bases between. Germline CDR1 and CDR2: SGHKS and YYEKEE (reference sequence). CDR3 protein: CASSLLGENYGYTF. Written as DNA, the CDR3 is TGTGCCAGCAGCTTGTTGGGAGAGAACTATGGCTACACCTTC.

The chain combines TRBV6-1 with TRBJ2-3; TRBD2 matches at 8 bases. The germline V gene has CDR1 MNHNS and CDR2 SASEGT. Trimming cost V 11 bases and J 0 bases; bases outside gene matches: 10. This CDR3 region has 15 residues. The CDR3 spells CAGHTGGGSTDTQYF. The CDR3 bases are TGTGCCGGCCACACCGGCGGGGGGAGCACAGATACGCAGTATTTT.

V and J are TRBV5-6 and TRBJ1-2, with unresolved D. The CDR3 covers 15 residues. Germline V gene sequence: CDR1 SGHDT, CDR2 YYEEEE. The V and J ends lost 0 bases and 4 bases respectively, with 13 bases between them. For the CDR3, the DNA is TGTGCCAGCAGCTTGGCTCTAGCAGAACCCTATGGCTACACCTTC. This codes for CASSLALAEPYGYTF.

V gene TRBV5-1 combines with J gene TRBJ1-3; no reliable D call. CDR3 length: 13 residues. Germline lookup yields CDR1 SGHRS and CDR2 YFSETQ. Trimming pared 1 base from V and 3 bases from J, leaving 5 bases between. The CDR3 DNA reads as TGCGCCAGCAGCTTGACTATTGGAAACACCATATATTTT. This encodes CASSLTIGNTIYF. The entire variable domain, with the rest obtained from reference TRBV5-1 and TRBJ1-3, is as follows: KAGVTQTPRYLIKTRGQQVTLSCSPISGHRSVSWYQQTPGQGLQFLFEYFSETQRNKGNFPGRFSGRQFSNSRSEMNVSTLELGDSALYLCASSLTIGNTIYFGEGSWLTVV.

This clone was seen only a few times. The CDR3 DNA follows: TGTGCCAGCAGCTTATCCGAACCCTATGGCTACACCTTC. Protein: CASSLSEPYGYTF. The gene calls are TRBV7-9 and TRBJ1-2; unclear D gene. The CDR3 extends over 13 amino acids. From germline, CDR1 is SEHNR and CDR2 FQNEAQ (reference sequence). Between the trimmed V and J ends, which lost 2 bases and 4 bases, there was a span of 8 bases.

The CDR3 region is CASSSPRQGLAGYTF. The DNA for the CDR3 is TGTGCCAGCAGTTCCCCGCGACAGGGGTTAGCGGGCTACACCTTC. The chain links TRBV28 to TRBJ1-2; 8 positions agree with TRBD1. CDR1 and CDR2 (germline): MDHEN, SYDVKM. J gave up 8 bases and V 4 bases, and 12 bases lay outside the gene matches. This CDR3 region has 15 residues.

This sequence joins TRBV28 and TRBJ1-5, with D perhaps TRBD1 (5 bases). Germline assignment: CDR1 MDHEN and CDR2 SYDVKM. This CDR3 region has 14 residues. Trimming stripped 3 bases from V and 2 bases from J, with 8 bases between. This CDR3 is CASSLARGNQPQHF. The CDR3, as DNA: TGTGCCAGCAGTTTGGCCAGGGGCAATCAGCCCCAGCATTTT.

This clone came up a few times. The chain carries TRBV2 and TRBJ2-2, with TRBD2 matching 9 bases. V lost 5 bases and J lost 2; bases outside the gene matches: 12. Looked up from germline, CDR1 is SNHLY and CDR2 is FYNNEI. The CDR3 has 18 residues. The CDR3 region has the DNA TGTGCCAGCAGTCCGAGTCGAGTGCGGGGGGGAAACACCGGGGAGCTGTTTTTT. Translating it yields CASSPSRVRGGNTGELFF.

This clone was counted a few times. The chain combines TRBV21-1 with TRBJ1-6; the table's D gene call, TRBD1, was not cross checked with the DNA. TRBV21-1 is annotated as a pseudogene. This CDR3 is built from 15 residues. CDR3 region: CASSKVDRGRSPLHF. The CDR3 bases are TGTGCCAGCAGCAAAGTGGACAGGGGGCGATCACCCCTCCACTTT.

The chain carries TRBV6-1 and TRBJ2-7; tentatively, D is TRBD1 (6 bases). With 4 bases removed from V and 6 bases from J, the gap between germline ends came to 13 bases. CDR3 length: 13 residues. Germline-derived CDR1 and CDR2 are MNHNS and SASEGT. The chain's CDR3 is CASSGQGIGEQYV. DNA for the CDR3: TGTGCCAGCAGTGGGCAGGGGATCGGCGAGCAGTACGTC.

The gene calls are TRBV30 and TRBJ1-2, with TRBD1 as a possible D gene (5 bases). Trimming stripped 2 bases from V and 7 bases from J, with 14 bases between. This CDR3 contains 13 residues. From germline, CDR1 is GTSNPN and CDR2 SVGIG (reference sequence). CDR3: CAWSSPWGGGYTF. CDR3 DNA sequence: TGTGCCTGGAGTTCCCCCTGGGGGGGTGGCTACACCTTC.

The rearrangement links TRBV5-6 to TRBJ1-1; 8 nucleotides match TRBD1. After removal of 6 bases from V and 6 bases from J, the junction contained 19 bases not matched to a gene. The CDR3 has 17 amino acids. CDR1 and CDR2 (germline): SGHDT, YYEEEE. This CDR3 reads CASMLAYQGAIGAEAFF. The CDR3 DNA reads as TGTGCCAGCATGCTTGCGTACCAGGGGGCGATTGGGGCTGAAGCTTTCTTT.

The rearrangement uses TRBV2 and TRBJ2-7, with D possibly being TRBD1 (6 bases). The V and J ends lost 0 bases and 1 base respectively, with 16 bases between them. The CDR3 runs to 17 residues. The germline gives CDR1 SNHLY, CDR2 FYNNEI. The CDR3 bases are TGTGCCAGCAGTGAAGCACGTACAGGGCCCTATTCCTACGAGCAGTACGTC. It encodes CASSEARTGPYSYEQYV.

The rearrangement uses TRBV7-3 and TRBJ2-2; 9 bases agree with TRBD1. Germline V gene lookup returns CDR1 SGHTA and CDR2 FQGTGA. This CDR3 has 17 amino acids. Unmatched junction bases numbered 7, after V lost 1 base and J lost 4 bases. CDR3 residues: CASSLSAGTGSTGELFF. In DNA, the CDR3 is TGTGCCAGCAGCTTAAGTGCCGGGACAGGGAGCACCGGGGAGCTGTTTTTT.

V is TRBV5-1 and J is TRBJ1-1; TRBD1 might be the D (6 bases). The CDR3 runs to 14 residues. Trimming removed 4 bases from V and 0 bases from J, with 10 bases in between. Germline loops: CDR1 SGHRS, CDR2 YFSETQ. CDR3 nucleotides: TGCGCCAGCAGCCCCGGGACACTGAACACTGAAGCTTTCTTT. Its protein product is CASSPGTLNTEAFF.

This chain links TRBV4-1 with TRBJ1-1; 8 bases are a match to TRBD1. This CDR3 region has 15 residues. Germline V gene lookup returns CDR1 MGHRA and CDR2 YSYEKL. Trimming at V came to 1 base and at J to 6 bases, leaving 7 bases not matched to a gene. This CDR3 is CASSQAPTGVAEAFF. In DNA form, the CDR3 reads TGCGCCAGCAGCCAAGCCCCGACAGGGGTTGCTGAAGCTTTCTTT.

The CDR3 DNA is TGTGCCAGCAGGAGGAAAAACACCGGGGAGCTGTTTTTT. Protein product: CASRRKNTGELFF. The chain couples TRBV21-1 to TRBJ2-2; TRBD2, as called in the table, went unchecked against the DNA. TRBV21-1 is marked as a pseudogene. The CDR3 length is 13 residues.

This chain connects TRBV19 to TRBJ1-4; a weak D match, TRBD1 (6 bases). This CDR3 contains 14 residues. V was pared by 7 bases and J by 4 bases, with 13 bases between. The V gene's germline CDR1 is LNHDA and CDR2 SQIVND (reference sequence). The CDR3 spells CASKTGRSNEKLFF. The CDR3 DNA sequence: TGTGCCAGTAAAACAGGGCGGAGTAATGAAAAACTGTTTTTT.

The chain carries TRBV19 and TRBJ2-5; D unclear. The CDR3 is 15 residues long. Germline CDR1 reads LNHDA; CDR2 reads SQIVND (reference sequence). Trimming cost V 3 bases and J 3 bases, with 14 bases left between them. DNA for the CDR3: TGTGCCAGTAGTATTTCTCTTCGGCAGAAAGAGACCCAGTACTTC. Translation gives CASSISLRQKETQYF.

The chain uses TRBV29-1 and TRBJ2-1, with D maybe TRBD1 (6 bases). The germline V and J ends were trimmed by 4 bases and 6 bases, with 19 bases remaining between them. Germline lookup yields CDR1 SQVTM and CDR2 ANQGSEA. The CDR3 spans 15 residues. CDR3 sequence reads: CSVGGDGRGFNEQFF. The CDR3, as DNA: TGCAGCGTTGGGGGTGACGGCAGGGGTTTCAATGAGCAGTTCTTC.

This chain joins TRBV28 and TRBJ2-7; possible D gene TRBD2, 6 bases. The CDR3 spans 13 residues. V dropped 5 bases and J dropped 4 bases, with 12 bases sitting between them. Per the germline V gene, CDR1 is MDHEN and CDR2 is SYDVKM. CDR3 protein: CASSTSGRYEQYF. DNA for the CDR3: TGTGCCAGCAGTACCTCCGGGAGATACGAGCAGTACTTC. Using reference TRBV28 and TRBJ2-7 for the parts outside the CDR3, the full variable domain is DVKVTQSSRYLVKRTGEKVFLECVQDMDHENMFWYRQDPGLGLRLIYFSYDVKMKEKGDIPEGYSVSREKKERFSLILESASTNQTSMYLCASSTSGRYEQYFGPGTRLTVT.